This is a list of T cell receptor beta chains from one sample in a study of blood T cell repertoires in COVID-19. Measured with immunoSEQ multiplex PCR; TCRdb has only the in-frame clones, and not every one. The profile shows about 82,000 clones, around 81% of them singletons. Sequencing was performed on peripheral blood. Receptor source: a man aged 80 or over with active or convalescent COVID-19. Both conserved end residues are part of each CDR3. D genes are given only for firm matches. Clone size is stated in some rows and not others, as once, few, many or a class when expanded.

d_call clone_size j_call v_call cdr3_nt cdr3_aa
- - TRBJ1-5 TRBV28 TGTGCCAGCATCAAGGGAGGGTCCAACCAGCCCCAGCATTTT CASIKGGSNQPQHF
- few TRBJ2-3 TRBV7-9 TGTGCCAGCAGCCCTACAGGAGGAGCGGGTGGGACAGATACGCAGTATTTT CASSPTGGAGGTDTQYF
- - TRBJ2-5 TRBV5-4 TGTGCCAGCAGGGCTGCGGGTCGCCAGTACTTC CASRAAGRQYF
- - TRBJ1-5 TRBV2 TGTGCCAGCACTGAAGACGGGTTCCGGGCCCAGCATTTT CASTEDGFRAQHF
- - TRBJ1-4 TRBV7-2 TGTGCCAGCAGGTCAGAGTGGGGAGGGAGTGAAAAACTGTTTTTT CASRSEWGGSEKLFF
TRBD2 - TRBJ2-5 TRBV11-2 TGTGCCAGCAGCTTGCCCCTAGCGGGGGAGACCCAGTACTTC CASSLPLAGETQYF
- - TRBJ2-5 TRBV7-8 TGTGCCAGCAGCTCGGACAGAGCCCAAGAGACCCAGTACTTC CASSSDRAQETQYF
TRBD2 few TRBJ2-5 TRBV3-1/TRBV3-2 TGTGCCAGCAGTCCAATCGGGACTAGCGGGGGGGCAGAGACCCAGTACTTC CASSPIGTSGGAETQYF
- - TRBJ1-1 TRBV19 TGTGCCAGTAGTATAGTGGTCGGGGTGGGCACTGAAGCTTTCTTT CASSIVVGVGTEAFF
- - TRBJ1-1 TRBV10-1 TGCGCCAGCAGTGAGTCGGGGGGGCCGGACCCGGAGGCTTTCTTT CASSESGGPDPEAFF
- - TRBJ1-4 TRBV5-5 TGTGCCAGCAGCTTGCTGACAGGCACTAATGAAAAACTGTTTTTT CASSLLTGTNEKLFF
TRBD1 - TRBJ1-3 TRBV7-2 TGTGCCAGCAGCTTAGTGGCAGGGGGCATCAACACCATATATTTT CASSLVAGGINTIYF
- - TRBJ1-1 TRBV7-8 TGTGCCAGCAGCCAAATCTACACTGAAGCTTTCTTT CASSQIYTEAFF
- few TRBJ2-2 TRBV24-1 TGTGCCACCAGTGGGGCCAGGACAGCCACCGGGGAGCTGTTTTTT CATSGARTATGELFF
- - TRBJ2-4 TRBV20-1 TGCAGTGCTAGTAAGGACTCGCCTTCTTGGGCCAAAAACATTCAGTACTTC CSASKDSPSWAKNIQYF
TRBD1 - TRBJ2-5 TRBV24-1 TGTGCCACCAGTTCCGGGACAGGGTCTTCCAAGGAGACCCAGTACTTC CATSSGTGSSKETQYF
- - TRBJ2-2 TRBV27 TGTGCCAGCAGTTTACGGCGCGGGACGAACACCGGGGAGCTGTTTTTT CASSLRRGTNTGELFF
- - TRBJ1-1 TRBV2 TGTGCCAGCAGTCCAGGGGTTCCCACTGAAGCTTTCTTT CASSPGVPTEAFF
- - TRBJ1-4 TRBV27 TGTGCCAGCAGTTTAAGTTGGGCGGAAAAACTGTTTTTT CASSLSWAEKLFF
- - TRBJ1-5 TRBV6-5 TGTGCCAGCAGCCCCGACAAAAGCAATCAGCCCCAGCATTTT CASSPDKSNQPQHF
- - TRBJ2-1 TRBV10-1 TGCGCCAGCAGTGAGTCGGGTAGCGATGAGCAGTTCTTC CASSESGSDEQFF
- - TRBJ1-2 TRBV28 TGTGCCAGCACCCGGCGGACTAACTATGGCTACACCTTC CASTRRTNYGYTF
TRBD2 - TRBJ2-1 TRBV6-5 TGTGCCAGCAGTTACTACGGGAGGGCCCGGACAAATGAGCAGTTCTTC CASSYYGRARTNEQFF
- - TRBJ1-2 TRBV12-3/TRBV12-4 TGTGCCAGCAGTCGTCTCGCGGATTATGGCTACACCTTC CASSRLADYGYTF
- - TRBJ2-1 TRBV28 TGTGCCAGCAGTTTTCTTGACAGGCTTACCTACAATGAGCAGTTCTTC CASSFLDRLTYNEQFF
- - TRBJ1-1 TRBV15 TGTGCCACCAGCGCCCGAACGAATCTCAGGGCAGGTGAAGCTTTCTTT CATSARTNLRAGEAFF
- - TRBJ2-3 TRBV6-2/TRBV6-3 TGTGCCAGCAGTTTTTCAGGGCCCGGCGCAGATACGCAGTATTTT CASSFSGPGADTQYF
- few TRBJ2-2 TRBV5-1 TGCGCCAGCAGTCAAACCGGGGAGCTGTTTTTT CASSQTGELFF
- few TRBJ1-5 TRBV28 TGTGCCAGCAGCCCTCCGGGGAATCAGCCCCAGCATTTT CASSPPGNQPQHF
- - TRBJ2-1 TRBV5-5 TGTGCCAGCAGCTTGGGAAGACAGGTCTCATACAATGAGCAGTTCTTC CASSLGRQVSYNEQFF
- - TRBJ1-2 TRBV6-5 TGTGCCAGCAGTCGCGAGGAAGGGCGGGAAAAGGGCTACACCTTC CASSREEGREKGYTF
TRBD1 - TRBJ2-3 TRBV11-3 TGTGCCAGCAGCTTAAATGGACAGGGGGCCAACACAGATACGCAGTATTTT CASSLNGQGANTDTQYF
- - TRBJ1-2 TRBV6-4 TGTGCCAGCAGCCTACAGGGTGGATATGGCTACACCTTC CASSLQGGYGYTF
TRBD1 - TRBJ1-2 TRBV5-4 TGTGCCAGCAGCTTGAGGGGACAGGGTGGCTATGGCTACACCTTC CASSLRGQGGYGYTF
- - TRBJ2-4 TRBV11-2 TGTGCCAGCAGCTTTTCTTCGGGGGAGGACATTCAGTACTTC CASSFSSGEDIQYF
TRBD1 - TRBJ2-5 TRBV10-2 TGCGCCAGCAGTTATCCAGACCAGGGGGAATTCGAAGAGACCCAGTACTTC CASSYPDQGEFEETQYF
- few TRBJ1-5 TRBV28 TGTGCCAGCAGTTTAAACACAGGGCATGGCAATCAGCCCCAGCATTTT CASSLNTGHGNQPQHF
- - TRBJ1-5 TRBV5-8 TGTGCCAGCAGCTTAGTGTCAGTGAGCAATCAGCCCCAGCATTTT CASSLVSVSNQPQHF
TRBD2 - TRBJ2-1 TRBV4-2 TGTGCCAGCAGCGGTGCCTGGGGACTAGCGGGGGGGTACAATGAGCAGTTCTTC CASSGAWGLAGGYNEQFF
- - TRBJ1-3 TRBV6-4 TGTGCCAGCAGTGGCGAGCAGGGAGCGGGAACCGCCGGAAACACCATATATTTT CASSGEQGAGTAGNTIYF